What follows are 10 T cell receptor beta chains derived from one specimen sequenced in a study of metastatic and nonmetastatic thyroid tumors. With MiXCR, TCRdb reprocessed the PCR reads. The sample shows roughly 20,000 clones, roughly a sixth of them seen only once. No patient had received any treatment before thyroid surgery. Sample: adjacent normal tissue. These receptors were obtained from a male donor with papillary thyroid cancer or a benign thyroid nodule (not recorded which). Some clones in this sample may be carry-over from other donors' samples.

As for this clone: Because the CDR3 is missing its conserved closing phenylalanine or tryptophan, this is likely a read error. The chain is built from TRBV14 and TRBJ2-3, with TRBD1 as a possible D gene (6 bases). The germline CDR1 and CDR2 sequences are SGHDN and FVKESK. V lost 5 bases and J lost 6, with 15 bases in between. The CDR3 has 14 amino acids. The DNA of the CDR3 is TGTGCCAGCAGCGCGAACAGGGTAGACGATACGCAGTATTAT. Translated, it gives CASSANRVDDTQYY.

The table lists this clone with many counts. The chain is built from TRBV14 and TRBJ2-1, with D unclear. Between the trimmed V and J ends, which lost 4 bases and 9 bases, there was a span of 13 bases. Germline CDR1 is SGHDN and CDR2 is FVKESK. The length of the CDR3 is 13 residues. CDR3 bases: TGTGCCAGCAGCCCGCAACCGGGTGGTGAGCAGTTCTTC. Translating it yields CASSPQPGGEQFF.

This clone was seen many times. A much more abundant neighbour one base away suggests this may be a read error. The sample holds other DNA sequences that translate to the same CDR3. The CDR3 region is CATSDLVTGTQYF. The CDR3 bases are TGTGCCACCAGTGATTTGGTGACAGGTACGCAGTATTTT. J is TRBJ2-3 and V is TRBV24-1; possible D gene TRBD1, 6 bases. The CDR3 extends over 13 amino acids. Germline V gene lookup returns CDR1 KGHDR and CDR2 SFDVKD.

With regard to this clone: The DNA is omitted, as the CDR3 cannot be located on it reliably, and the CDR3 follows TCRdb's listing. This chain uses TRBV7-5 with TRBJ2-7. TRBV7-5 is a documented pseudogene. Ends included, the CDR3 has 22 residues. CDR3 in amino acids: CISVPEKLTNPILGSRAYEQYV.

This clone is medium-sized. The CDR3 nucleotides read TGTGCCAGCAGCTTAGACAGATACGAGCAGTACGTC. Encoded protein: CASSLDRYEQYV. The genes are TRBV11-2 and TRBJ2-7; D gene ambiguous. V lost 0 bases and J lost 4, with 4 bases in between. This CDR3 spans 12 amino acids. In germline, CDR1 is SGHAT, CDR2 FQNNGV.

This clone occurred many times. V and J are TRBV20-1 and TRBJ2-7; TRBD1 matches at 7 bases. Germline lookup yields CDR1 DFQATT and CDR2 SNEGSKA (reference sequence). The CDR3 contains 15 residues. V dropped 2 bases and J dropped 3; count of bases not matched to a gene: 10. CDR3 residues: CSARRGGNRGYEQYF. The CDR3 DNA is TGCAGTGCTAGAAGAGGGGGAAACAGGGGCTACGAGCAGTACTTC.

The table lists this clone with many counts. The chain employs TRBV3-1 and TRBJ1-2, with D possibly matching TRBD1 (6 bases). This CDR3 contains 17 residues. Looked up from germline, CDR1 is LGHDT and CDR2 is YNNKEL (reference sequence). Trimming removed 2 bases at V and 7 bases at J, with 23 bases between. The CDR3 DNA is TGTGCCAGCAGCCAAAGTCGGTTCGGGAGGGGGGAAGGTGGCTACACCTTC. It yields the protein CASSQSRFGRGEGGYTF.

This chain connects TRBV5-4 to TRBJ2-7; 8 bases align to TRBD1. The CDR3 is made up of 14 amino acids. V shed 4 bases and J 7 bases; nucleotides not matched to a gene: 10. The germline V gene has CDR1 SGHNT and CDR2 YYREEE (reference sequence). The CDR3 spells CASSHGQGGWEQYF. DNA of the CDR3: TGTGCCAGCAGCCATGGACAGGGTGGTTGGGAGCAGTACTTC.

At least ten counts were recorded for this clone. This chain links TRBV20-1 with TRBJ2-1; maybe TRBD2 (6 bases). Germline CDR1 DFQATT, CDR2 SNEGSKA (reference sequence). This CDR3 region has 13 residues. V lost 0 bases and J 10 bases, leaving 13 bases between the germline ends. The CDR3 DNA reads TGCAGTGCTAGAGAAGGGGCGGGAACCGAGCAGTTCTTC. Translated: CSAREGAGTEQFF.

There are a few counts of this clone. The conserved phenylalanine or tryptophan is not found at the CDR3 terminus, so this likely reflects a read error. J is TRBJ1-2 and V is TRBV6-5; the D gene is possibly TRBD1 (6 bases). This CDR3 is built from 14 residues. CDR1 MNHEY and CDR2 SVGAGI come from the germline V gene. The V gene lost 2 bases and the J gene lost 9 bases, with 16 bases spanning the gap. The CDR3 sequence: CASSYGGQQHSYTL. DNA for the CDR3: TGTGCCAGCAGTTACGGGGGACAACAACATAGCTACACCTTA.